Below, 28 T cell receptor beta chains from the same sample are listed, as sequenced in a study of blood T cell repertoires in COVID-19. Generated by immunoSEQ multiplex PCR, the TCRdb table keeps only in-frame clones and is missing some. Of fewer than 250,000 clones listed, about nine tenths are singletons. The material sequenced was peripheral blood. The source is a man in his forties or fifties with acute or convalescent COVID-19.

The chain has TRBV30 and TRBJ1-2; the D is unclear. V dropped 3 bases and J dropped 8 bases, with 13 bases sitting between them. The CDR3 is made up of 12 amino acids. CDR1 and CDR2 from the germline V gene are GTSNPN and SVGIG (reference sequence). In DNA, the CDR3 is TGTGCCTGGAGGTCCGGTAGTTGGGGCTACACCTTC. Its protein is CAWRSGSWGYTF.

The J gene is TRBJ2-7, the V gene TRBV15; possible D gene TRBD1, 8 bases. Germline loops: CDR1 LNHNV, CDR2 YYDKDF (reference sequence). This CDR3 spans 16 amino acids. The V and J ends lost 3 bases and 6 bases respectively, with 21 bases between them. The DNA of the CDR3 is TGTGCCACCAGCAGCGCCCTAACAGGGGGAGGGGGCGAGCAGTACTTC. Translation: CATSSALTGGGGEQYF. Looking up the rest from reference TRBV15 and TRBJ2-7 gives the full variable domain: DAMVIQNPRYQVTQFGKPVTLSCSQTLNHNVMYWYQQKSSQAPKLLFHYYDKDFNNEADTPDNFQSRRPNTSFCFLDIRSPGLGDTAMYLCATSSALTGGGGEQYFGPGTRLTVT.

The CDR3: CASSETRRQGNLNTEAFF. The CDR3 DNA sequence: TGTGCCAGCAGTGAAACAAGACGGCAGGGAAACTTGAACACTGAAGCTTTCTTT. The chain is built from TRBV6-1 and TRBJ1-1; weak D call: TRBD1 (5 bases). Trimming left V 2 bases short and J 0 bases short, with 19 bases between. This CDR3 has 18 residues. Germline CDR1 MNHNS, CDR2 SASEGT.

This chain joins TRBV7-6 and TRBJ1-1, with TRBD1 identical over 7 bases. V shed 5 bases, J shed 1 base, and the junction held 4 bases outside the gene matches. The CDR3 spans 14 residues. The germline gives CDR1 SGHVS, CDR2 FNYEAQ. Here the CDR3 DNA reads TGTGCCAGCAGCCCCCAGGGGGGGAACACTGAAGCTTTCTTT. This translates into CASSPQGGNTEAFF.

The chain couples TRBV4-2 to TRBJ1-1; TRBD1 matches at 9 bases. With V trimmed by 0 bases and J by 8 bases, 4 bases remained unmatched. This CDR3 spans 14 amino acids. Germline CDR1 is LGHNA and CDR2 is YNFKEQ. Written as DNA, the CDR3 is TGTGCCAGCAGCCAAGAAATGGGGACAGGGGAAGCTTTCTTT. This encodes CASSQEMGTGEAFF.

The CDR3 spells CASSLGGTGTTEAFF. In DNA form, the CDR3 reads TGTGCCAGCAGTTTAGGGGGGACAGGGACCACTGAAGCTTTCTTT. The chain links TRBV28 to TRBJ1-1, with 9 bases lining up with TRBD1. Unmatched junction bases numbered 5, after V lost 2 bases and J lost 4 bases. CDR3 size: 15 residues. CDR1 MDHEN and CDR2 SYDVKM come from the germline V gene.

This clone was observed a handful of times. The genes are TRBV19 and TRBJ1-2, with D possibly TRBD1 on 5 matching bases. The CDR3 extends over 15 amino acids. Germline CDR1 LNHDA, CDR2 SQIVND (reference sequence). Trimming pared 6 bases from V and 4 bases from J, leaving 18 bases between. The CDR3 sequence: CASSPSRGDGYGYTF. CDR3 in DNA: TGTGCCAGTAGCCCCTCCCGGGGGGATGGCTATGGCTACACCTTC.

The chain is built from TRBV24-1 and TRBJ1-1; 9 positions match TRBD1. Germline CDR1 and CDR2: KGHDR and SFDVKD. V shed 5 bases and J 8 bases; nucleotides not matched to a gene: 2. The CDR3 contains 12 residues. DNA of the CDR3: TGTGCCACCAGTGCTACAGGGGGCGAAGCTTTCTTT. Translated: CATSATGGEAFF.

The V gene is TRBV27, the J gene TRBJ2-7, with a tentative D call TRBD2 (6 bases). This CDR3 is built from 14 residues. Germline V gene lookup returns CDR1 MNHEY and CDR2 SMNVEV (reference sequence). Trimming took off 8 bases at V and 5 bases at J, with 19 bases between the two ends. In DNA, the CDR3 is TGTGCCAGCGGGCCAAAGTGGGACTCTGACGAGCAGTACTTC. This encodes CASGPKWDSDEQYF.

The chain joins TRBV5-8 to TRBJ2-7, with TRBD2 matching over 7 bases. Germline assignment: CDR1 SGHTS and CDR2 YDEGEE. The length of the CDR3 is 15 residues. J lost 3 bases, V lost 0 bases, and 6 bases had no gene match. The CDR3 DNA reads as TGTGCCAGCAGCTTGGCCGAGCGCGGGGGCTACGAGCAGTACTTC. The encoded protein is CASSLAERGGYEQYF.

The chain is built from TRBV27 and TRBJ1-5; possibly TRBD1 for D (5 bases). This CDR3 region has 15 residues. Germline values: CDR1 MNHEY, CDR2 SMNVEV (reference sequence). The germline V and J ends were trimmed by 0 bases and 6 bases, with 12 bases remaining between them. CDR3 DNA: TGTGCCAGCAGTTTATCGGGGGGAATAGGTCAGCCCCAGCATTTT. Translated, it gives CASSLSGGIGQPQHF.

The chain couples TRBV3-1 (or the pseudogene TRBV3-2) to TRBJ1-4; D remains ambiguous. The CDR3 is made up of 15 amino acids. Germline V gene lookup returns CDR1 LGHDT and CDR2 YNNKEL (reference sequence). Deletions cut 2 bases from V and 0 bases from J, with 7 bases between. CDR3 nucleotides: TGTGCCAGCAGCCAACCGACATCAACTAATGAAAAACTGTTTTTT. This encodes CASSQPTSTNEKLFF.

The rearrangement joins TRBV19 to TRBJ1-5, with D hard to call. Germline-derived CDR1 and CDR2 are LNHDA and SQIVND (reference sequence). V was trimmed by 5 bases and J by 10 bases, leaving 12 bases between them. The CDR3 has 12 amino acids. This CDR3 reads CASSREVQPQHF. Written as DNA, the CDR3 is TGTGCCAGTAGTCGAGAGGTTCAACCCCAGCATTTT.

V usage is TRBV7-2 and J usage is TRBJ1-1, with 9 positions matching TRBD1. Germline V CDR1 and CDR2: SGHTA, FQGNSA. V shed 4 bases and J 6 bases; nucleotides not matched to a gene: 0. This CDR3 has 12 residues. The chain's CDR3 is CASSWTGAEAFF. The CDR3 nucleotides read TGTGCCAGCAGCTGGACAGGGGCTGAAGCTTTCTTT.

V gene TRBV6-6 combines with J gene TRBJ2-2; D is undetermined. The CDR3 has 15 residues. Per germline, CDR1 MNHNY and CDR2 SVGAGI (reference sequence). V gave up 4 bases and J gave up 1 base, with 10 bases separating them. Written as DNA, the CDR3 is TGTGCCAGCAGTTTATCGCCAGAGAACACCGGGGAGCTGTTTTTT. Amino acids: CASSLSPENTGELFF.

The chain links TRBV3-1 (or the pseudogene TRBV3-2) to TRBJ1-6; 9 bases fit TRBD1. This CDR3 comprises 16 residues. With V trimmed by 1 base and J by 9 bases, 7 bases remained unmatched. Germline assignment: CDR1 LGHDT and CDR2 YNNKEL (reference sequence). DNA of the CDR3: TGTGCCAGCAGCCAAGTACTTGGGACAGGGACTTCACCCCTCCACTTT. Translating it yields CASSQVLGTGTSPLHF.

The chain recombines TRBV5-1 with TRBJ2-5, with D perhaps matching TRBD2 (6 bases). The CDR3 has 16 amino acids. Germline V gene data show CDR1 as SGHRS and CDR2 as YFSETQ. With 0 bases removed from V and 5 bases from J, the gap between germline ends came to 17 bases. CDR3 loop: CASSLGQGGAGETQYF. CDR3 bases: TGCGCCAGCAGCTTGGGCCAAGGAGGGGCGGGCGAGACCCAGTACTTC.

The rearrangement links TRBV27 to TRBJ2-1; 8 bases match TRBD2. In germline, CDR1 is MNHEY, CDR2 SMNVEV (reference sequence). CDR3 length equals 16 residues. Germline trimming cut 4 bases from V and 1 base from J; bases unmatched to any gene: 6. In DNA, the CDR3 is TGTGCCAGCAGTTGGGGACTAGACCCTTCCTACAATGAGCAGTTCTTC. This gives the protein CASSWGLDPSYNEQFF.

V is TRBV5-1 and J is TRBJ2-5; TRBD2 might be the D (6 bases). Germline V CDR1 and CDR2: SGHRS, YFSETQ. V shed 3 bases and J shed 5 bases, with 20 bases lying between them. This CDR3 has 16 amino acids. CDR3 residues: CASSWRGITRGETQYF. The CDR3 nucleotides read TGCGCCAGCAGCTGGAGGGGTATCACCCGGGGGGAGACCCAGTACTTC.

CDR3 residues: CASSPSTGEYQPQHF. CDR3 DNA: TGTGCCAGCAGCCCTTCGACAGGGGAGTACCAGCCCCAGCATTTT. The chain has TRBV3-1 (or the pseudogene TRBV3-2) and TRBJ1-5; 8 bases fit TRBD1. CDR1 LGHDT and CDR2 YNNKEL come from the germline V gene (reference sequence). V lost 4 bases, J lost 7 bases, and 9 bases stayed unmatched. CDR3 length: 15 amino acids.

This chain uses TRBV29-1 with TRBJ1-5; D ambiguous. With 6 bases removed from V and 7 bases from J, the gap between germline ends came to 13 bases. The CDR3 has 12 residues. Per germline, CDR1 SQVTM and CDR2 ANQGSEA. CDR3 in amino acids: CSVSGEGQPQHF. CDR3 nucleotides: TGCAGCGTATCGGGAGAAGGGCAGCCCCAGCATTTT.

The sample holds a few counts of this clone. The CDR3 region is CASTPIAGTDTQYF. CDR3 coding DNA: TGTGCCAGTACCCCGATAGCAGGCACAGATACGCAGTATTTT. The chain carries TRBV19 and TRBJ2-3; D gene uncertain. V was shortened by 7 bases and J by 1 base, with 12 bases between the two germline ends. Germline V gene data show CDR1 as LNHDA and CDR2 as SQIVND (reference sequence). The CDR3 consists of 14 residues. Full variable domain (missing parts from reference TRBV19 and TRBJ2-3): DGGITQSPKYLFRKEGQNVTLSCEQNLNHDAMYWYRQDPGQGLRLIYYSQIVNDFQKGDIAEGYSVSREKKESFPLTVTSAQKNPTAFYLCASTPIAGTDTQYFGPGTRLTVL.

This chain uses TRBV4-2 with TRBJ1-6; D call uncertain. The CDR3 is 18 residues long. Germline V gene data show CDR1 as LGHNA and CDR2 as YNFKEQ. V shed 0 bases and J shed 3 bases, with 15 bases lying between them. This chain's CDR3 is CASSQDGRGNYYNSPLHF. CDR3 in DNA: TGTGCCAGCAGCCAAGATGGGCGGGGTAACTACTATAATTCACCCCTCCACTTT.

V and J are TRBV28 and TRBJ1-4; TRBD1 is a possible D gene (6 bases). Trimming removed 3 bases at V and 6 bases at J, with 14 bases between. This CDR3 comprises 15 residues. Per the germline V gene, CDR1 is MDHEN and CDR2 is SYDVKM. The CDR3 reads CASSFRGLLYEKLFF. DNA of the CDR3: TGTGCCAGCAGTTTCAGGGGCCTCCTCTATGAAAAACTGTTTTTT.

The CDR3 nucleotides are TGTGCCTGCACCGGGACAGGGCACGAGCAGTACTTC. It specifies CACTGTGHEQYF. This chain joins TRBV30 and TRBJ2-7, with TRBD1 matching over 9 bases. Germline V gene lookup returns CDR1 GTSNPN and CDR2 SVGIG (reference sequence). With V trimmed by 6 bases and J by 5 bases, 5 bases remained unmatched. The CDR3 spans 12 residues.

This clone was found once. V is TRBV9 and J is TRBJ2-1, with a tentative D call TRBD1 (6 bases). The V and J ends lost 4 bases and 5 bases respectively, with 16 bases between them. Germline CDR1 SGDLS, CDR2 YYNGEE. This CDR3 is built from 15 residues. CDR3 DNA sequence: TGTGCCAGCAGCACTCTCCTCGGACAGAACAATGAGCAGTTCTTC. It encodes CASSTLLGQNNEQFF.

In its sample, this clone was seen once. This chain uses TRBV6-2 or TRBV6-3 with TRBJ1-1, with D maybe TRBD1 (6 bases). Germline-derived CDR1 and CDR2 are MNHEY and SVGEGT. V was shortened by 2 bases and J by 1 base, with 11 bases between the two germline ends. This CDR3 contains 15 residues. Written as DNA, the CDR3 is TGTGCCAGCAGTTACCCAAAGGACAGGAACACTGAAGCTTTCTTT. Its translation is CASSYPKDRNTEAFF.

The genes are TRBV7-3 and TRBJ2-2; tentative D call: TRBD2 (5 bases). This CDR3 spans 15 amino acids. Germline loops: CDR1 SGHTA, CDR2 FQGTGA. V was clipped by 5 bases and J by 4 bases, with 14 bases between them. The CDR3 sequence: CASSPAGETTGELFF. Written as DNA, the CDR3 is TGTGCCAGCAGCCCCGCCGGGGAGACCACCGGGGAGCTGTTTTTT. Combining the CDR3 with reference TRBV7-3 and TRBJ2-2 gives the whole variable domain GAGVSQTPSNKVTEKGKYVELRCDPISGHTALYWYRQSLGQGPEFLIYFQGTGAADDSGLPNDRFFAVRPEGSVSTLKIQRTERGDSAVYLCASSPAGETTGELFFGEGSRLTVL.